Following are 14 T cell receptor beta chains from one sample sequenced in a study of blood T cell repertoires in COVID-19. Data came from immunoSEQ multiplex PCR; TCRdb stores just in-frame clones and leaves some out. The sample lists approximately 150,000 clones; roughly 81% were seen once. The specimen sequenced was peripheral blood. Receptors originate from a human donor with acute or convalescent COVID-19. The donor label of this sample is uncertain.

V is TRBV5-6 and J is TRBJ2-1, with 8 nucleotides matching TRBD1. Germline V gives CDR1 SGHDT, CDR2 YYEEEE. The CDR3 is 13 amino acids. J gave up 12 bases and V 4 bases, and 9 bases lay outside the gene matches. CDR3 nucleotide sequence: TGTGCCAGCAGCACCGGACAGGGATTGGGGCAGTTCTTC. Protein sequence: CASSTGQGLGQFF.

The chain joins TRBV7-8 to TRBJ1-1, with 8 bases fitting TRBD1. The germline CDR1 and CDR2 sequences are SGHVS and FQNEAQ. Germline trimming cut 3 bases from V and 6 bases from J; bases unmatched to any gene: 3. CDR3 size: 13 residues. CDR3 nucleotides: TGTGCCAGCAGCTTTGGACAGGGCCCTGAAGCTTTCTTT. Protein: CASSFGQGPEAFF.

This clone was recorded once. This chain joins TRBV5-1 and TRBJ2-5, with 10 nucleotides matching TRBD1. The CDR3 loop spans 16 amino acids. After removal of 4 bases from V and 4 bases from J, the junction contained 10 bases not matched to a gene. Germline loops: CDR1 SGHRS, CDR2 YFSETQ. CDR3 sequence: CASSEEGQGVGETQYF. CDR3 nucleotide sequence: TGCGCCAGCAGCGAGGAAGGACAGGGGGTAGGAGAGACCCAGTACTTC.

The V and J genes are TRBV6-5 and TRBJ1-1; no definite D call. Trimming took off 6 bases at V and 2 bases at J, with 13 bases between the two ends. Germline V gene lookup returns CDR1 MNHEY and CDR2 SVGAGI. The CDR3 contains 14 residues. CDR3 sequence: CASRAPGINTEAFF. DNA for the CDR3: TGTGCCAGCAGGGCACCGGGGATCAACACTGAAGCTTTCTTT.

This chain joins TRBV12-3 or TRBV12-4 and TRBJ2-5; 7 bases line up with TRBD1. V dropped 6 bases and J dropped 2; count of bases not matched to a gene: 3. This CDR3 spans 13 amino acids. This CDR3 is CASRGQPQETQYF. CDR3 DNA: TGTGCCAGCAGGGGACAGCCGCAAGAGACCCAGTACTTC.

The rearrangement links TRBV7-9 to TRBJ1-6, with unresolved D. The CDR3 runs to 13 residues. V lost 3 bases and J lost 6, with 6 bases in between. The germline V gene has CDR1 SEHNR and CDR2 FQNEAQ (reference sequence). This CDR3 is CASSFNGNSPLHF. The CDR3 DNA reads TGTGCCAGCAGCTTTAACGGTAATTCACCCCTCCACTTT.

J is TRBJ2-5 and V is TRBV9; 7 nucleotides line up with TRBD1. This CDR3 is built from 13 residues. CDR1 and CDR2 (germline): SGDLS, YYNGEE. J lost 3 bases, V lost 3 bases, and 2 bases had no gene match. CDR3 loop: CASSAGTEETQYF. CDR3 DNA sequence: TGTGCCAGCAGCGCCGGGACAGAAGAGACCCAGTACTTC.

The CDR3 bases are TGCGCCAGCAGCCAAGACAGTTTCGGGGAGCTGTTTTTT. Translating gives CASSQDSFGELFF. V and J are TRBV4-3 and TRBJ2-2, with D uncertain. V lost 0 bases and J lost 7, with 6 bases in between. CDR1 and CDR2 (germline): LGHNA, YSLEER. The CDR3 runs 13 residues.

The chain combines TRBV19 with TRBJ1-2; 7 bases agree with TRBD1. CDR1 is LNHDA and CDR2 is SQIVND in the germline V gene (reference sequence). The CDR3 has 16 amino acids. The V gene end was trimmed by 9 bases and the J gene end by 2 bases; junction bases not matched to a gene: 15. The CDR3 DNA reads TGTGCCAGCAAAGGGGGATTCAGGGGGGAGAACTATGGCTACACCTTC. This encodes CASKGGFRGENYGYTF.

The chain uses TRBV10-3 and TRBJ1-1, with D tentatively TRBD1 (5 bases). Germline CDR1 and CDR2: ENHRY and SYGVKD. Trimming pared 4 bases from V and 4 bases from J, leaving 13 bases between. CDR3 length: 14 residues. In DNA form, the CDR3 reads TGTGCCATCAGTGGAATAGGGGTGGGCACTGAAGCTTTCTTT. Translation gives CAISGIGVGTEAFF.

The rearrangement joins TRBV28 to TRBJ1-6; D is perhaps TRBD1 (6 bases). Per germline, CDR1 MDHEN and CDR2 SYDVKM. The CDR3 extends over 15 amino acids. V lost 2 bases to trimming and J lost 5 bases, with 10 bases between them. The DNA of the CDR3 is TGTGCCAGCAGTTTAGTAGGGGGGGATAATTCACCCCTCCACTTT. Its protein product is CASSLVGGDNSPLHF.

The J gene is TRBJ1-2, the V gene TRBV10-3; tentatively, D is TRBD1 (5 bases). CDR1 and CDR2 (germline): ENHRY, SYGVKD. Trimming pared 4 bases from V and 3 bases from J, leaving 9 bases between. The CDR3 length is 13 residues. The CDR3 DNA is TGTGCCATCAGTGGACAGACCCACTATGGCTACACCTTC. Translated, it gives CAISGQTHYGYTF.

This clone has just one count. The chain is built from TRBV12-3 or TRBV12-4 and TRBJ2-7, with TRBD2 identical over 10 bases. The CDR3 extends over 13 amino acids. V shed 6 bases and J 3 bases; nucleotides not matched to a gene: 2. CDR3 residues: CASRASGSYEQYV. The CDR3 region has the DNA TGTGCCAGCAGGGCTAGCGGGAGCTACGAGCAGTACGTC.

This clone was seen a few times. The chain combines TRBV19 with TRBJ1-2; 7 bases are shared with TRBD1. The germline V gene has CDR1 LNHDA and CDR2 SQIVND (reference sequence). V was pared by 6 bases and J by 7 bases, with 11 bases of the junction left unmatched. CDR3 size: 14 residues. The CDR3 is CASSVSTGFGGYTF. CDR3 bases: TGTGCCAGTAGCGTTTCGACAGGGTTCGGTGGCTACACCTTC.